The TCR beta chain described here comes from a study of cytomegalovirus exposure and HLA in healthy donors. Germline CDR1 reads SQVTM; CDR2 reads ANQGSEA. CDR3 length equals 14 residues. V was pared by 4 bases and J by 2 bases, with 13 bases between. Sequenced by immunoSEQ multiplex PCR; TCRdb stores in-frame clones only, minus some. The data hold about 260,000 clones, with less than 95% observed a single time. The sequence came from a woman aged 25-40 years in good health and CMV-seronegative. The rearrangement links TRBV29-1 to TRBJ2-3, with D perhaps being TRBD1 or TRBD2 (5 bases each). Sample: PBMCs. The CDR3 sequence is CSVGGDPLTDTQYF. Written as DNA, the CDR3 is TGCAGCGTTGGAGGGGACCCTCTCACAGATACGCAGTATTTT.